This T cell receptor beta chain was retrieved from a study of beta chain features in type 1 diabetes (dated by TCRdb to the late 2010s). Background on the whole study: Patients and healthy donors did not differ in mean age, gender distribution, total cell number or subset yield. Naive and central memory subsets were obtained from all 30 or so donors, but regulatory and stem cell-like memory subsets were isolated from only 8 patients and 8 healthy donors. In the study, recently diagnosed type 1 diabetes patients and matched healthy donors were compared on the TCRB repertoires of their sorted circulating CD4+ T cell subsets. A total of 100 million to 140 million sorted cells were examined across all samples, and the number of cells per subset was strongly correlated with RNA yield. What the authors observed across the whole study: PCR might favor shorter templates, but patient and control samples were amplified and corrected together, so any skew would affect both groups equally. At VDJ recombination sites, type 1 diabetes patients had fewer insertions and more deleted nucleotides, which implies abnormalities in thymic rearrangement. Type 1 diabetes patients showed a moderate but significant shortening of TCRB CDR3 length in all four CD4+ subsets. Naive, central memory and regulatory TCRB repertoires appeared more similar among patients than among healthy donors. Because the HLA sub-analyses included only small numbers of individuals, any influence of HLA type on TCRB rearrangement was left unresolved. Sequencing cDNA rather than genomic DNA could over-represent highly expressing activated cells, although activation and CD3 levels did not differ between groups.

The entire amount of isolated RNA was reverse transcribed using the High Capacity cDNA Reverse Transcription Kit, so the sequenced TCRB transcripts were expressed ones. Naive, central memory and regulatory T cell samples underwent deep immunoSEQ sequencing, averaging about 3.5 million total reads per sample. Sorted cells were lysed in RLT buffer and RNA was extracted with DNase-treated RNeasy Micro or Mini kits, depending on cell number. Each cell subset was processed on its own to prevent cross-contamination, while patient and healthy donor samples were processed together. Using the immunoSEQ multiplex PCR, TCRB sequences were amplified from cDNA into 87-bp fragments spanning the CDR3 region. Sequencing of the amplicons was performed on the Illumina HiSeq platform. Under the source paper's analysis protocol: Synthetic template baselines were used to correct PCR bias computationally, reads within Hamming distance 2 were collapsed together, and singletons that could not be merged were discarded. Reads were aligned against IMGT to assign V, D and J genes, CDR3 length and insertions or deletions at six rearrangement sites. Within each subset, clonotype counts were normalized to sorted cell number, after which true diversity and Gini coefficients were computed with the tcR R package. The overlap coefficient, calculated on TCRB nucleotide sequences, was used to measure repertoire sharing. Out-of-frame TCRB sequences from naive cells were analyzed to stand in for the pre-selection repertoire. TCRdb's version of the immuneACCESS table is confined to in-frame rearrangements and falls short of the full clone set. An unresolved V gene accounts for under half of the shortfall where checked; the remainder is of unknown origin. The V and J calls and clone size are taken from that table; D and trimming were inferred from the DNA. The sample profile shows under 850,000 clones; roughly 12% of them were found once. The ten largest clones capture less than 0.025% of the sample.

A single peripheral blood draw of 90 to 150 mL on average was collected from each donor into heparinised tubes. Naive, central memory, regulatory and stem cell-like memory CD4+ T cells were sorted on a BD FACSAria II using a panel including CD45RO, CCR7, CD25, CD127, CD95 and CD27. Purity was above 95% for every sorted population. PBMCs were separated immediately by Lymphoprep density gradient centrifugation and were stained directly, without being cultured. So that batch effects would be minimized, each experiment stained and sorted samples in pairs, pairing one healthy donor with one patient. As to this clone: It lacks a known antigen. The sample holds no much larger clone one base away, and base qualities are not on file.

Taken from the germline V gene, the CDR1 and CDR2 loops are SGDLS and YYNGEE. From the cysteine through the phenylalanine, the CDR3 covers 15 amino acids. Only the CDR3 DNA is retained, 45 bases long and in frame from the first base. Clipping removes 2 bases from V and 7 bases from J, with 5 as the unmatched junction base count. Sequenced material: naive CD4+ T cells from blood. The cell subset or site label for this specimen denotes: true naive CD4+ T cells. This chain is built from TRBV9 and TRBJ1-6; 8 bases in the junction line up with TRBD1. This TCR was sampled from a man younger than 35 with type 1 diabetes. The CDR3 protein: CASSVEGQVNSPLHF. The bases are TGTGCCAGCAGCGTTGAGGGACAGGTGAATTCACCCCTCCACTTT.